The clone carrying this T cell receptor beta chain was found a few times. Antigen unknown. These data originate in a study of cytomegalovirus exposure and HLA in healthy donors. PCR involved 60 Vbeta and 13 Jbeta primers. Sequencing used immunoSEQ multiplex PCR; TCRdb keeps in-frame clones, though not all of them. The table lists over 150,000 clones, 68% of them singletons. Study conclusions and caveats: For cytomegalovirus status, the classifier reportedly gave diagnoses with high specificity and sensitivity.

The sequence came from a man aged 50-59 years in good health and CMV-seronegative. Sequencing was performed on PBMCs.

The CDR3 region has the DNA TGTGCCAGCAGCAAGACAAGGGGTTCGAATGAAAAACTGTTTTTT. Amino acids: CASSKTRGSNEKLFF. This chain joins TRBV7-2 and TRBJ1-4; a possible D gene is TRBD1 (5 bases). CDR1 is SGHTA, CDR2 FQGNSA, per germline. Trimming stripped 5 bases from V and 5 bases from J, with 15 bases between. The CDR3 has 15 amino acids.